The subject of this entry is one TCR beta chain. Its cognate antigen is unknown. The data were obtained in a study of T cell clones after liver transplantation. Study at large: Liver transplant recipients had immunosuppression withdrawal attempted within 2 years. Points from the study as a whole: A larger donor-reactive than third-party decline suggested partial antigen-specific deletion.

Assay used: immunoSEQ multiplex PCR; TCRdb lists only in-frame clones, some missing. The sample comprises about 70,000 clones, 80% of which are singletons, and 0.79% rests with the top ten. This CDR3 has 15 residues. Germline assignment: CDR1 SGHRS and CDR2 YFSETQ. V lost 1 base, J lost 4 bases, and 2 bases stayed unmatched. The TCR was taken from a human patient who received a liver transplant. Some T cells may trace back to the graft donor. V and J are TRBV5-1 and TRBJ2-3; 11 bases are a match to TRBD2. The material was CD4+ T cells from blood, obtained 12 months after liver transplant. CDR3 in DNA: TGCGCCAGCAGCTTGACTAGCGGGAGAGCAGATACGCAGTATTTT. Encoded protein: CASSLTSGRADTQYF. The full variable domain, with the rest looked up from reference TRBV5-1 and TRBJ2-3, is KAGVTQTPRYLIKTRGQQVTLSCSPISGHRSVSWYQQTPGQGLQFLFEYFSETQRNKGNFPGRFSGRQFSNSRSEMNVSTLELGDSALYLCASSLTSGRADTQYFGPGTRLTVL.